These 32 T cell receptor beta chains were sequenced from one sample in a study of shared clonotypes between healthy human individuals. TCRdb's copy holds only in-frame clones and misses some; the assay was immunoSEQ multiplex PCR. This table holds 650,000 to 800,000 clones, 72% found once. Sequencing used memory CD4+ T cells sorted from blood. The subset is: CD45RA-negative fraction. The origin of the receptors is a woman aged 25-40 years in good health.

The gene calls are TRBV29-1 and TRBJ2-2; the D is unclear. This CDR3 has 14 residues. V was shortened by 5 bases and J by 2 bases, with 12 bases between the two germline ends. CDR1 SQVTM and CDR2 ANQGSEA come from the germline V gene. In DNA form, the CDR3 reads TGCAGCGTTTCCCATGGTCTAAACACCGGGGAGCTGTTTTTT. It yields the protein CSVSHGLNTGELFF.

This clone appeared a few times. The CDR3 spells CASSRGTTPTDTQYF. DNA for the CDR3: TGTGCCAGTAGTAGAGGGACCACTCCTACAGATACGCAGTATTTT. The rearrangement joins TRBV19 to TRBJ2-3, with D perhaps being TRBD1 or TRBD2 (5 bases each). V shed 4 bases and J shed 3 bases, with 14 bases lying between them. This CDR3 is built from 15 residues. Germline V gene data show CDR1 as LNHDA and CDR2 as SQIVND (reference sequence). The full variable domain, completed using reference TRBV19 and TRBJ2-3, is DGGITQSPKYLFRKEGQNVTLSCEQNLNHDAMYWYRQDPGQGLRLIYYSQIVNDFQKGDIAEGYSVSREKKESFPLTVTSAQKNPTAFYLCASSRGTTPTDTQYFGPGTRLTVL.

On this clone itself: Other DNA sequences in this sample translate to the same CDR3. The gene calls are TRBV28 and TRBJ1-2; D is unresolved. The V end was cut by 5 bases, the J end by 2 bases, with 6 bases between. Germline CDR1 and CDR2: MDHEN and SYDVKM. The CDR3 contains 12 residues. The CDR3 sequence is CASSRENYGYTF. As DNA, the CDR3 is TGTGCCAGCAGTAGAGAGAACTATGGCTACACCTTC.

This clone was counted only a few times. The rearrangement uses TRBV18 and TRBJ2-2; 7 nucleotides agree with TRBD1. J was trimmed by 6 bases and V by 2 bases; bases with no gene match: 6. CDR3 size: 15 residues. From germline, CDR1 is KGHSH and CDR2 LQKENI. The CDR3 loop reads CASSPWQGVAGELFF. The CDR3 coding sequence is TGTGCCAGCTCACCATGGCAGGGGGTCGCCGGGGAGCTGTTTTTT.

To note about this clone: This sample also contains other DNA sequences that code for the same CDR3. This chain uses TRBV7-9 with TRBJ1-1; TRBD1 matches 7 bases. The V segment lost 6 bases and the J segment 5 bases; nucleotides outside the gene matches: 6. Germline V gene lookup returns CDR1 SEHNR and CDR2 FQNEAQ (reference sequence). This CDR3 has 13 amino acids. The CDR3 sequence is CASRTTGETEAFF. The CDR3 bases are TGTGCCAGCAGAACAACAGGGGAAACTGAAGCTTTCTTT.

This chain joins TRBV18 and TRBJ1-1, with D perhaps matching TRBD1 (5 bases). V lost 4 bases and J 3 bases, leaving 15 bases between the germline ends. Germline V lookup: CDR1 KGHSH, CDR2 LQKENI. This CDR3 is 15 amino acids long. In DNA form, the CDR3 reads TGTGCCAGCTCACTCGGTACGGGGGTGGACACTGAAGCTTTCTTT. It is translated as CASSLGTGVDTEAFF. The variable domain in full, completed from reference TRBV18 and TRBJ1-1, reads NAGVMQNPRHLVRRRGQEARLRCSPMKGHSHVYWYRQLPEEGLKFMVYLQKENIIDESGMPKERFSAEFPKEGPSILRIQQVVRGDSAAYFCASSLGTGVDTEAFFGQGTRLTVV.

The rearrangement links TRBV28 to TRBJ2-7; no definite D call. The CDR3 contains 11 residues. V was shortened by 7 bases and J by 3 bases, with 7 bases between the two germline ends. The germline V gene encodes CDR1 MDHEN and CDR2 SYDVKM. CDR3 in DNA: TGTGCCAGCAACAGCAACTACGAGCAGTACTTC. It encodes CASNSNYEQYF. Together with reference TRBV28 and TRBJ2-7, the CDR3 gives the full variable domain: DVKVTQSSRYLVKRTGEKVFLECVQDMDHENMFWYRQDPGLGLRLIYFSYDVKMKEKGDIPEGYSVSREKKERFSLILESASTNQTSMYLCASNSNYEQYFGPGTRLTVT.

The rearrangement joins TRBV28 to TRBJ1-2; 10 positions match TRBD1. The V gene's germline CDR1 is MDHEN and CDR2 SYDVKM. J was trimmed by 6 bases and V by 6 bases; bases with no gene match: 10. The CDR3 contains 15 residues. CDR3 nucleotide sequence: TGTGCCAGCAGGCTTCCGGGACAGGGGTCAAATGGCTACACCTTC. The encoded protein is CASRLPGQGSNGYTF.

Points on this clone: Additional DNA sequences in this sample encode the identical CDR3. The chain has TRBV7-9 and TRBJ1-5, with no clear D. This CDR3 comprises 15 residues. Trimming shortened V by 1 base and J by 0 bases, and 7 bases separated the two germline ends. CDR1 is SEHNR, CDR2 FQNEAQ, per germline (reference sequence). CDR3 coding DNA: TGTGCCAGCAGCTTAGGAGATTATAGCAATCAGCCCCAGCATTTT. It translates to CASSLGDYSNQPQHF.

V gene TRBV19 combines with J gene TRBJ1-2, with 8 bases aligning to TRBD1. CDR3 length: 13 residues. CDR1 and CDR2 (germline): LNHDA, SQIVND (reference sequence). With V trimmed by 9 bases and J by 9 bases, 12 bases remained unmatched. The CDR3 spells CASGGQAYTRYTF. CDR3 DNA: TGTGCCAGCGGGGGACAGGCGTATACTCGCTACACCTTC.

The chain is built from TRBV18 and TRBJ1-4; the match to TRBD1 covers 7 bases. The CDR3 runs 18 residues. Germline CDR1 reads KGHSH; CDR2 reads LQKENI. V lost 2 bases and J lost 0; bases outside the gene matches: 9. The DNA of the CDR3 is TGTGCCAGCTCACCAGCGACAGGGAGTAGGGCAACTAATGAAAAACTGTTTTTT. It codes for CASSPATGSRATNEKLFF.

This clone is a singleton in its sample. The rearrangement uses TRBV5-1 and TRBJ1-2; D gene uncertain. Trimming left V 0 bases short and J 4 bases short, with 10 bases between. CDR3 length equals 14 residues. The germline V gene has CDR1 SGHRS and CDR2 YFSETQ. The CDR3 DNA reads as TGCGCCAGCAGCTTGGTCGGCACCTCCTATGGCTACACCTTC. This codes for CASSLVGTSYGYTF.

On this clone itself: The germline gene is not matched at one end of the junction; a read error may be the cause. The chain joins TRBV27 to TRBJ1-1, with D perhaps TRBD1 (6 bases). The CDR3 spans 15 residues. The V gene's germline CDR1 is MNHEY and CDR2 SMNVEV (reference sequence). The DNA of the CDR3 is TGTGCCAGCTGTTTTTGGGGGCGAGGGAACACTGAAGCTTTCTTT. Residues: CASCFWGRGNTEAFF.

V and J are TRBV28 and TRBJ2-4, with TRBD2 identical over 9 bases. Trimming took 7 bases from V and 1 from J; bases not matched to a gene: 8. Germline V gives CDR1 MDHEN, CDR2 SYDVKM. This CDR3 comprises 16 residues. DNA of the CDR3: TGTGCCAGCACCGGGCGGGAGGGCCGTGCCAAAAACATTCAGTACTTC. This translates into CASTGREGRAKNIQYF.

The chain couples TRBV27 to TRBJ2-6; TRBD1 agrees at 9 bases. The CDR3 length is 21 residues. With 5 bases clipped from V and 0 bases from J, the junction kept 17 bases outside the gene matches. Germline CDR1 reads MNHEY; CDR2 reads SMNVEV (reference sequence). CDR3 sequence reads: CASSLRPGTGRTYSGANVLTF. CDR3 DNA sequence: TGTGCCAGCAGTCTACGTCCCGGGACAGGGAGAACTTACTCTGGGGCCAACGTCCTGACTTTC.

The rearrangement links TRBV4-1 to TRBJ2-5; the match to TRBD1 covers 10 bases. The CDR3 covers 16 residues. V shed 0 bases, J shed 5 bases, and the junction held 6 bases outside the gene matches. CDR1 is MGHRA, CDR2 YSYEKL, per germline. The CDR3 region is CASSQERTGGWETQYF. CDR3 coding DNA: TGCGCCAGCAGCCAAGAACGGACAGGGGGGTGGGAGACCCAGTACTTC.

A few counts support this clone. The chain links TRBV7-8 to TRBJ2-3; 9 nucleotides line up with TRBD1. The V and J ends lost 4 bases and 8 bases, in that order; junction bases with no gene match: 13. The germline gives CDR1 SGHVS, CDR2 FQNEAQ. This CDR3 comprises 16 residues. CDR3 amino acids: CASSSTQGQGMVTQYF. The CDR3 DNA sequence: TGTGCCAGCAGCTCAACGCAAGGACAGGGGATGGTTACGCAGTATTTT. Full variable domain (rest looked up from reference TRBV7-8 and TRBJ2-3): GAGVSQSPRYKVAKRGQDVALRCDPISGHVSLFWYQQALGQGPEFLTYFQNEAQLDKSGLPSDRFFAERPEGSVSTLKIQRTQQEDSAVYLCASSSTQGQGMVTQYFGPGTRLTVL.

This chain connects TRBV19 to TRBJ2-5; 14 bases are shared with TRBD2. The CDR3 has 16 amino acids. Germline trimming cut 5 bases from V and 4 bases from J; bases unmatched to any gene: 6. Germline CDR1 is LNHDA and CDR2 is SQIVND (reference sequence). This CDR3 is CASSLQTSGRGETQYF. In nucleotides, the CDR3 is TGTGCCAGTAGTCTCCAGACTAGCGGGAGGGGAGAGACCCAGTACTTC.

The sample holds a few counts of this clone. The chain carries TRBV28 and TRBJ1-3; TRBD1 matches at 7 bases. This CDR3 spans 15 amino acids. J was trimmed by 0 bases and V by 4 bases; bases with no gene match: 3. Germline CDR1 and CDR2: MDHEN and SYDVKM. The CDR3 DNA reads as TGTGCCAGCAGTTCCTACAGGGGCTCTGGAAACACCATATATTTT. Residues: CASSSYRGSGNTIYF.

This chain uses TRBV6-6 with TRBJ1-2; 9 bases map to TRBD1. There are 14 residues in the CDR3. Per the germline V gene, CDR1 is MNHNY and CDR2 is SVGAGI (reference sequence). Germline trimming cut 5 bases from V and 2 bases from J; bases unmatched to any gene: 3. In nucleotides, the CDR3 is TGTGCCAGCAGTCGAGGGACAGGGAACTATGGCTACACCTTC. Protein product: CASSRGTGNYGYTF.

The chain uses TRBV6-5 and TRBJ1-1; D is possibly TRBD1 (6 bases). The V gene lost 6 bases and the J gene lost 9 bases, with 17 bases spanning the gap. Germline V gives CDR1 MNHEY, CDR2 SVGAGI. CDR3 length: 13 residues. The CDR3: CASSYDSGTQAFF. DNA for the CDR3: TGTGCCAGCAGCTACGACTCCGGGACACAAGCTTTCTTT.

V usage is TRBV10-1 and J usage is TRBJ2-5, with 9 nucleotides matching TRBD2. Germline assignment: CDR1 WNHNN and CDR2 SYGVQD (reference sequence). The V segment lost 2 bases and the J segment 2 bases; nucleotides outside the gene matches: 18. This CDR3 comprises 20 residues. Written as DNA, the CDR3 is TGCGCCAGCAGTGAGACGGGCGCCCGGCGGGAGGGGGCAGAACAAGAGACCCAGTACTTC. Translated: CASSETGARREGAEQETQYF.

A single count supports this clone. V gene TRBV28 combines with J gene TRBJ1-5; D is perhaps TRBD1 (5 bases). Per germline, CDR1 MDHEN and CDR2 SYDVKM. V lost 5 bases, J lost 0 bases, and 14 bases lay in between. This CDR3 is 16 amino acids long. The CDR3 reads CASSKGEILSNQPQHF. The CDR3 DNA follows: TGTGCCAGCAGTAAAGGGGAAATCCTTAGCAATCAGCCCCAGCATTTT.

The rearrangement uses TRBV4-2 and TRBJ2-7, with 14 bases identical to TRBD2. Germline V lookup: CDR1 LGHNA, CDR2 YNFKEQ. V trimming: 4 bases; J trimming: 6 bases; junction bases outside the gene matches: 8. The CDR3 sequence is 16 residues long. The CDR3 DNA reads TGTGCCAGCAGCCGAGGTCCGACTAGCGGGAGGGGCGAGCAGTACTTC. Its protein product is CASSRGPTSGRGEQYF.

The chain links TRBV2 to TRBJ2-7; D is unresolved. Between the trimmed V and J ends, which lost 6 bases and 4 bases, there was a span of 7 bases. This CDR3 comprises 11 residues. Germline V CDR1 and CDR2: SNHLY, FYNNEI. CDR3 sequence: CASRFFYEQYF. CDR3 nucleotides: TGTGCCAGCAGATTTTTTTACGAGCAGTACTTC.

This chain uses TRBV14 with TRBJ2-7, with D possibly TRBD2 on 7 matching bases. The V gene's germline CDR1 is SGHDN and CDR2 FVKESK. V gave up 4 bases and J gave up 4 bases, with 23 bases separating them. This CDR3 has 17 amino acids. The CDR3: CASSPPVHRAGAYEQYF. In DNA form, the CDR3 reads TGTGCCAGCAGCCCCCCCGTGCATAGGGCGGGGGCTTACGAGCAGTACTTC.

The chain couples TRBV7-2 to TRBJ2-7; 9 bases line up with TRBD1. The V gene's germline CDR1 is SGHTA and CDR2 FQGNSA. V shed 5 bases, J shed 3 bases, and the junction held 5 bases outside the gene matches. The CDR3 consists of 14 residues. The CDR3 protein is CASSPSTGGYEQYF. The CDR3 coding sequence is TGTGCCAGCAGCCCCTCGACAGGGGGCTACGAGCAGTACTTC.

The chain carries TRBV2 and TRBJ2-6, with D possibly being TRBD2 (7 bases). V lost 8 bases and J 4 bases, leaving 15 bases between the germline ends. The germline CDR1 and CDR2 sequences are SNHLY and FYNNEI. CDR3 length equals 15 residues. In DNA form, the CDR3 reads TGTGCCAGCTCCGAGGGGGGGTTCGGGGCCAACGTCCTGACTTTC. This sequence encodes CASSEGGFGANVLTF.

This clone was observed once. The chain has TRBV6-1 and TRBJ1-5, with D perhaps matching TRBD1 (6 bases). CDR1 is MNHNS and CDR2 is SASEGT in the germline V gene. Trimming shortened V by 8 bases and J by 5 bases, and 16 bases separated the two germline ends. There are 14 residues in the CDR3. CDR3 region: CASYTGHWDQPQHF. The CDR3 DNA reads as TGTGCCAGCTACACGGGACATTGGGATCAGCCCCAGCATTTT.

This clone has a count of ten or more. The V call is TRBV2, the J call TRBJ2-3; 8 bases line up with TRBD1. Germline lookup yields CDR1 SNHLY and CDR2 FYNNEI. The CDR3 extends over 16 amino acids. J gave up 0 bases and V 4 bases, and 6 bases lay outside the gene matches. This CDR3 is CASSGQGLASTDTQYF. In nucleotides, the CDR3 is TGTGCCAGCAGTGGACAGGGGCTTGCCAGCACAGATACGCAGTATTTT.

The rearrangement joins TRBV4-1 to TRBJ2-3; D unclear. The germline CDR1 and CDR2 sequences are MGHRA and YSYEKL. The CDR3 consists of 14 residues. Between the trimmed V and J ends, which lost 3 bases and 2 bases, there was a span of 9 bases. The CDR3 region has the DNA TGCGCCAGCAGCCAGGGGTTAGTCACAGATACGCAGTATTTT. It yields the protein CASSQGLVTDTQYF.

This chain connects TRBV4-1 to TRBJ2-2; no reliable D call. CDR1 and CDR2 from the germline V gene are MGHRA and YSYEKL. CDR3 length: 15 amino acids. Trimming stripped 0 bases from V and 9 bases from J, with 14 bases between. The CDR3 DNA is TGCGCCAGCAGCCAAGATACCCAGAAGGTCCGGGAGCTGTTTTTT. Its translation: CASSQDTQKVRELFF.